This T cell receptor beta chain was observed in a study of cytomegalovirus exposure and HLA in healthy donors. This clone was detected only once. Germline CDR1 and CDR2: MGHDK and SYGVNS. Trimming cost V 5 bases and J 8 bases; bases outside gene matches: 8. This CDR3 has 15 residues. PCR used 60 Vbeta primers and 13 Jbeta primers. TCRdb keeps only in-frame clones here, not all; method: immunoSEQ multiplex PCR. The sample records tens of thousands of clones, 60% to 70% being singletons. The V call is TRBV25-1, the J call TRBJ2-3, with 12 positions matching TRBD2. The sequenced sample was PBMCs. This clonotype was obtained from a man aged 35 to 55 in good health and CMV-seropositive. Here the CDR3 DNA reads TGTGCCAGCAGTCGGACTAGCGGGAAGACCGGTACGCAGTATTTT. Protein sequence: CASSRTSGKTGTQYF.